A selection of T cell receptor beta chains follows, all from one sample in a study of human T cells and chemical hapten exposure. TCRdb recomputed calls from the reads with MiXCR, one row per CDR3 protein. The sample holds around 120,000 distinct CDR3 sequences; around 8.5% are singletons and the top ten take around 1.4%. The specimen was whole blood. Source of these receptors: a human donor in good health. Some clones in this sample may be carry-over from other donors' samples. Both conserved end residues are part of each CDR3. A D gene is named only where the DNA matches it firmly. Rows may omit the clone size; those that give it use once, few, many or a size class.

TRBV6-5,TRBD2,TRBJ2-7,.,CATKELADPGEQYF,TGTGCCACCAAAGAACTAGCGGACCCCGGTGAGCAGTACTTC
TRBV2,.,TRBJ1-5,many,CASSTESNQPQHF,TGTGCCAGCAGTACCGAAAGCAATCAGCCCCAGCATTTT
TRBV19,.,TRBJ1-5,many,CASSMIFGSGQPQHF,TGTGCCAGTAGTATGATTTTTGGGTCTGGCCAGCCCCAGCATTTT
TRBV3-1,.,TRBJ1-1,many,CASSQGQNTEAFF,TGTGCCAGCAGCCAAGGACAGAACACTGAAGCTTTCTTT
TRBV4-1,TRBD1,TRBJ1-1,few,CASSQDEDRDDTEAFF,TGCGCCAGCAGCCAAGATGAAGACAGGGACGACACTGAAGCTTTCTTT
TRBV2,TRBD2,TRBJ2-3,few,CAKPTSGSTDTQYF,TGTGCCAAGCCGACTAGCGGGAGCACAGATACGCAGTATTTT
TRBV20-1,TRBD1,TRBJ2-3,few,CSALRQGTDTQYF,TGCAGTGCTCTCCGACAGGGGACAGATACGCAGTATTTT
TRBV4-1,.,TRBJ1-2,many,CASSQLGSRLGYGYTF,TGCGCCAGCAGCCAATTAGGATCCCGGCTAGGCTATGGCTACACCTTC
TRBV11-2,TRBD2,TRBJ2-3,many,CASSLGTSGRIADTQYF,TGTGCCAGCAGCTTAGGGACTAGCGGGAGAATTGCAGATACGCAGTATTTT
TRBV11-2,TRBD1,TRBJ2-1,many,CASSLGDRGRIGNEQFF,TGTGCCAGCAGCTTAGGGGACAGGGGGCGGATAGGCAATGAGCAGTTCTTC
TRBV10-2,.,TRBJ2-1,many,CASSESRVSYNEQFF,TGCGCCAGCAGTGAGTCGAGGGTATCGTACAATGAGCAGTTCTTC
TRBV7-8,.,TRBJ1-3,.,CASLGPIGNTIYF,TGTGCCAGTTTGGGACCTATTGGAAACACCATATATTTT
TRBV10-3,TRBD2,TRBJ2-5,few,CAISEVVAGDPSYQETQYF,TGTGCCATCAGTGAGGTGGTAGCGGGAGACCCGTCGTACCAAGAGACCCAGTACTTC
TRBV7-3,.,TRBJ2-7,.,CASSPSPALTYEQYF,TGTGCCAGCAGCCCCAGCCCAGCACTCACCTACGAGCAGTACTTC
TRBV30,.,TRBJ2-2,many,CAWAPLNTGELFF,TGTGCGTGGGCGCCTCTAAACACCGGGGAGCTGTTTTTT